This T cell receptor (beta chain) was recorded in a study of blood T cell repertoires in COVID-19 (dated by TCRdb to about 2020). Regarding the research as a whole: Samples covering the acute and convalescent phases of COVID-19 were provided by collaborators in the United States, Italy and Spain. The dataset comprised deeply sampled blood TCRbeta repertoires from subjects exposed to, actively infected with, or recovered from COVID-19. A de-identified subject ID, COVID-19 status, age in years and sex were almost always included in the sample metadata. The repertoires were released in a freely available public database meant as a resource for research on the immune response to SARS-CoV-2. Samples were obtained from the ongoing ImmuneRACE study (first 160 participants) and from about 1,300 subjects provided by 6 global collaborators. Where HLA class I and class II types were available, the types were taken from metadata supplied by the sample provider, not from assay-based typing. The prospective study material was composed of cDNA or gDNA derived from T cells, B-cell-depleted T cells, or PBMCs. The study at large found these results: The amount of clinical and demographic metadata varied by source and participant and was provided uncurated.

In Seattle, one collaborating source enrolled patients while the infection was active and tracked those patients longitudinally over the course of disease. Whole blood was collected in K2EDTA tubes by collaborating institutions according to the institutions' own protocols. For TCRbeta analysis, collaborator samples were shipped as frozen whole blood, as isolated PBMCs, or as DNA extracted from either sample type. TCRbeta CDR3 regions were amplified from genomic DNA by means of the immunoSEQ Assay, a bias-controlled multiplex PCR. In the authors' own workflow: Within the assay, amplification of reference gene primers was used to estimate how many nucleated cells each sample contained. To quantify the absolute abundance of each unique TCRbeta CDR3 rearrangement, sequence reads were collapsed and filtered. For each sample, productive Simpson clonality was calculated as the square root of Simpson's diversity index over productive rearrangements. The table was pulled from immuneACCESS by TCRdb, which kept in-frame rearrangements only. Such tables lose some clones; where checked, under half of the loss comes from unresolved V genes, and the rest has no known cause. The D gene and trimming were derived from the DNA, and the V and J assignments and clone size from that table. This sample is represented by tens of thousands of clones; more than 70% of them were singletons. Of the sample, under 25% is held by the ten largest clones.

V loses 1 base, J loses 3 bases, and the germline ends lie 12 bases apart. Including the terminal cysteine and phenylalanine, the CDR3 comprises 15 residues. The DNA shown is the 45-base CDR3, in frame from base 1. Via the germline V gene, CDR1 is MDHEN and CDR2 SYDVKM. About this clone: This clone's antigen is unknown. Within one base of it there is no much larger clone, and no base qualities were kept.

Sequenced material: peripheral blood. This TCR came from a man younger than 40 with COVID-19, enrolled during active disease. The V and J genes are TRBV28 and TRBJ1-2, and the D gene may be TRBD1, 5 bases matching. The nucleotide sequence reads TGTGCCAGCAGTTTATTACCGGGGGGTTACTATGGCTACACCTTC. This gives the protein CASSLLPGGYYGYTF.